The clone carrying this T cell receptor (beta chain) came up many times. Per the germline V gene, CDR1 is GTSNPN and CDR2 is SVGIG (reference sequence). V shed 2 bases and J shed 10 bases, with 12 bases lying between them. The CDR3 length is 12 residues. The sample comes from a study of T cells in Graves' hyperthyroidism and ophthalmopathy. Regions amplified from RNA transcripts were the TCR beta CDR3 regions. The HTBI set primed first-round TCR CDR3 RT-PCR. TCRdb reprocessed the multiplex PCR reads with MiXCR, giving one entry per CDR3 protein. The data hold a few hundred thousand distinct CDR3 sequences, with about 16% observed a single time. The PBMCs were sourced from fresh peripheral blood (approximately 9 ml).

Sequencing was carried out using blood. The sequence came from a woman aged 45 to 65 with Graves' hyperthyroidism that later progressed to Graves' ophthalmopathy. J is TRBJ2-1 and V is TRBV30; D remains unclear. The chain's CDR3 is CAWSSPYQEQFF. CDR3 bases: TGTGCCTGGAGTTCCCCATATCAGGAGCAGTTCTTC.